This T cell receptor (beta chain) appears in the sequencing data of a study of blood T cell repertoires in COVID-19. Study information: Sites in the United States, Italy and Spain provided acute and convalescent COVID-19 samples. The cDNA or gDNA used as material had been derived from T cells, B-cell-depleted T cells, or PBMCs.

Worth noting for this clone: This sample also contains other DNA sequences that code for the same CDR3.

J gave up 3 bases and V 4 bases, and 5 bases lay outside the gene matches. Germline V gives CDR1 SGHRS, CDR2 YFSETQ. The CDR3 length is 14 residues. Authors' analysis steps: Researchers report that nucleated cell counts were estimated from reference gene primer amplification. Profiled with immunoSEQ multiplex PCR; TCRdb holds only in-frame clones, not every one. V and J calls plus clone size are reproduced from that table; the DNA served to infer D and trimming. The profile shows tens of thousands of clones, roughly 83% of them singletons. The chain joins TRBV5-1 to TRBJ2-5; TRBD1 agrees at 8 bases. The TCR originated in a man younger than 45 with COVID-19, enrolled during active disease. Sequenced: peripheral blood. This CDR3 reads CASSPTGGEETQYF. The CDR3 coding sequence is TGCGCCAGCAGCCCAACAGGGGGTGAAGAGACCCAGTACTTC.